This TCR beta chain was obtained from a study of blood T cell repertoires in COVID-19. Study at large: The samples span acute and convalescent COVID-19 from the United States, Italy and Spain. Sources were T cells, B-cell-depleted T cells, or PBMCs; the material itself was cDNA or gDNA.

The V and J ends lost 5 bases and 10 bases, in that order; junction bases with no gene match: 5. Germline assignment: CDR1 MNHNY and CDR2 SVGAGI (reference sequence). The CDR3 totals 14 residues. How the authors handled the data: How many nucleated cells were present was estimated from reference gene primer amplification. The repertoire was sequenced with immunoSEQ multiplex PCR; TCRdb's copy has only in-frame clones and lacks some. V and J calls and clone size are those listed in that table; D and trimming were worked out from the DNA. The sample contains 95,000 or so clones, over 70% of which appear only once.

This chain connects TRBV6-6 to TRBJ1-6; 10 positions match TRBD1. The sample taken for sequencing was peripheral blood. The sequence was collected from an elderly man with active or convalescent COVID-19. DNA of the CDR3: TGTGCCAGCAGTACAGACAGGGGGCTGTCACCCCTCCACTTT. Translating gives CASSTDRGLSPLHF.